This T cell receptor (beta chain) was sequenced for a study of T cell responses to AZD1222 COVID-19 vaccine. Whole-study findings and limits: Of spike-specific TCRs, nearly half reportedly target regions left unmutated in variants. Repertoire sampling occurred only after the peak T cell response. Regions 160-218 and 743-854 dominated among vaccine-associated CD4 TCRs spanning spike.

Assay used: immunoSEQ multiplex PCR; TCRdb lists only in-frame clones, some missing. The data contain some 130,000 clones, over 85% of them singletons. Timing groups of about 4 and about 12 weeks for second doses were pooled. CDR1 and CDR2 (germline): SGHRS, YFSETQ. The V gene lost 0 bases and the J gene lost 7 bases, with 11 bases spanning the gap. The CDR3 extends over 14 amino acids. As concerns this clone: The target antigen is unknown.

This clonotype was sampled from an adult who received the AZD1222 COVID-19 vaccine. The gene calls are TRBV5-1 and TRBJ1-3; weak D call: TRBD1 (5 bases). The source material was peripheral blood, sampled 28 days after the second AZD1222 dose. CDR3 amino acids: CASSLGGYRNTIYF. Here the CDR3 DNA reads TGCGCCAGCAGCTTGGGGGGCTATCGGAACACCATATATTTT.